There are a few counts of the clone carrying this T cell receptor beta chain. What it binds is not known. The data belong to a study of human T cells and chemical hapten exposure. TCRdb passed the 5' RACE reads through MiXCR, listing each CDR3 protein once. The sample yields more than 140,000 distinct CDR3 sequences, roughly 4.1% seen once. This CDR3 spans 16 amino acids. V gave up 6 bases and J gave up 9 bases; unmatched junction bases: 12. The germline V gene encodes CDR1 LNHDA and CDR2 SQIVND (reference sequence). Study-wide findings and caveats: DPC sensitization left the count of TCRs above 1 in 1000 unchanged.

Unseparated into fractions, whole blood served as the source from which total RNA was extracted. This sequence joins TRBV19 and TRBJ2-1, with 12 nucleotides matching TRBD2. This clonotype was sampled from a female donor in good health. The CDR3 nucleotides are TGTGCCAGTAGCCTAAATCTAGCGGGGGGGCCCGGTGAGCAGTTCTTC. Translation gives CASSLNLAGGPGEQFF.